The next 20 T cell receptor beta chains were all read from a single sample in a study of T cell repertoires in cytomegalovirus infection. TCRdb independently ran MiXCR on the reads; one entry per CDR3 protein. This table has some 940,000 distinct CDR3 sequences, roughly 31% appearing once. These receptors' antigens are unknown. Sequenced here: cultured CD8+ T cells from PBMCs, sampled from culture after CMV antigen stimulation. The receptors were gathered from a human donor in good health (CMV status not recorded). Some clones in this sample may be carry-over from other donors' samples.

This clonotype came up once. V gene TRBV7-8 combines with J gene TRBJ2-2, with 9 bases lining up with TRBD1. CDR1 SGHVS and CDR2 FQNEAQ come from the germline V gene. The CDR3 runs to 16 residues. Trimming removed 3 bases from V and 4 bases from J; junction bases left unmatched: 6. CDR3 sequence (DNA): TGTGCCAGCAGCTTCACCCGGGACAGGGTCACCGGGGAGCTGTTTTTT. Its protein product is CASSFTRDRVTGELFF.

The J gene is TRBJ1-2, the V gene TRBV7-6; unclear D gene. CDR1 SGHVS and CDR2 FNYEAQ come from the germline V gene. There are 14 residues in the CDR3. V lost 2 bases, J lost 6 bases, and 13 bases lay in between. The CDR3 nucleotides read TGTGCCAGCAGCTTAATGGGGTCTCAGGATGGCTACACCTTC. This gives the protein CASSLMGSQDGYTF.

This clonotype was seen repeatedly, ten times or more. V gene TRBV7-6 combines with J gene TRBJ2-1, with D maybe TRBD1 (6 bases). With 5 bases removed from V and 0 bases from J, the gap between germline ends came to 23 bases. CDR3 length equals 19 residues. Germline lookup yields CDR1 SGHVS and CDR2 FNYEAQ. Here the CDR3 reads CASSILQGRVQDSYNEQFF. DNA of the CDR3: TGTGCCAGCAGCATATTACAGGGCAGAGTCCAAGACTCCTACAATGAGCAGTTCTTC.

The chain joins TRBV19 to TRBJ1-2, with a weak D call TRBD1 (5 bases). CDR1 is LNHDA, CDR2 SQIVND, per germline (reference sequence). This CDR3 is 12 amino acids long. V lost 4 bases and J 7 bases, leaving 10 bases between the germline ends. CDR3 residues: CASSTGIVGYTF. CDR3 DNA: TGTGCCAGTAGTACAGGGATTGTTGGCTACACCTTC.

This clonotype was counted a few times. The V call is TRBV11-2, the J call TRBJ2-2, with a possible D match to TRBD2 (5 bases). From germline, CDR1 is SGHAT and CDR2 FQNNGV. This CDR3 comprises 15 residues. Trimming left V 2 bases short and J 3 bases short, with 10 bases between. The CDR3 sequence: CASSLHGSDTGELFF. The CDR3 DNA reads TGTGCCAGCAGCTTACATGGGAGTGACACCGGGGAGCTGTTTTTT.

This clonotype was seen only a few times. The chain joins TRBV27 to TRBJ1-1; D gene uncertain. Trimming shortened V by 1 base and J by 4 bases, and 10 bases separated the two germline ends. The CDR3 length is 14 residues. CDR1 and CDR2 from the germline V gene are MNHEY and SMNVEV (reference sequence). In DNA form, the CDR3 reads TGTGCCAGCAGTTTATTGACCATGAGCACTGAAGCTTTCTTT. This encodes CASSLLTMSTEAFF.

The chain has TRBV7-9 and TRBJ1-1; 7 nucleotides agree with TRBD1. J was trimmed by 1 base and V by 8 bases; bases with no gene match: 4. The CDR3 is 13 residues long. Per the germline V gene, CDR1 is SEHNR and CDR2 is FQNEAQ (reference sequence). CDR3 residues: CASGGQKNTEAFF. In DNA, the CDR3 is TGTGCCAGCGGGGGACAGAAGAACACTGAAGCTTTCTTT. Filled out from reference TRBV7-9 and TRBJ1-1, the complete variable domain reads DTGVSQNPRHKITKRGQNVTFRCDPISEHNRLYWYRQTLGQGPEFLTYFQNEAQLEKSRLLSDRFSAERPKGSFSTLEIQRTEQGDSAMYLCASGGQKNTEAFFGQGTRLTVV.

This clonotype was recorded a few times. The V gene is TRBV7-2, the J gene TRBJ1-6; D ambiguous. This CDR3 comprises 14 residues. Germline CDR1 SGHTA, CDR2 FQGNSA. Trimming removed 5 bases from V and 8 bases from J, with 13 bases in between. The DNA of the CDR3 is TGTGCCAGCAGCGCCCGGGCCCGGGATTCACCCCTCCACTTT. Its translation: CASSARARDSPLHF.

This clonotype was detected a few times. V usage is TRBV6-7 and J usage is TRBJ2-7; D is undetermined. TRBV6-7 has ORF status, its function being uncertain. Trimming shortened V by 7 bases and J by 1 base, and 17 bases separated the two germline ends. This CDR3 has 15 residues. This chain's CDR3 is CASTSPSQPSYEQYF. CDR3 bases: TGTGCCAGCACGTCCCCCTCACAACCTTCCTACGAGCAGTACTTC.

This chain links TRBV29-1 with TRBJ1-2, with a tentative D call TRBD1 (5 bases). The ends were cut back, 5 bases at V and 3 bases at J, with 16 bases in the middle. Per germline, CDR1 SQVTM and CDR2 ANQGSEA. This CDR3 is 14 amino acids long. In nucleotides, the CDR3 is TGCAGCGTTAAAAGAGGGGCAGGCTACTATGGCTACACCTTC. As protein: CSVKRGAGYYGYTF.

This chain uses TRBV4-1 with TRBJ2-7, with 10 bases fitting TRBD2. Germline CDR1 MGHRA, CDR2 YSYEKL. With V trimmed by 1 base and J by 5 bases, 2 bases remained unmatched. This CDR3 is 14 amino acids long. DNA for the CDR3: TGCGCCAGCAGCCAAGCCGGGACTAGCGACGAGCAGTACTTC. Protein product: CASSQAGTSDEQYF.

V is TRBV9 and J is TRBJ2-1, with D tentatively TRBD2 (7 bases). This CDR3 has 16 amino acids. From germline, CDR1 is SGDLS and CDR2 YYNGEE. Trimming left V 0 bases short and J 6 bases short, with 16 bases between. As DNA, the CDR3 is TGTGCCAGCAGCGTAGATGGAGGGGGGGCAGGCAATGAGCAGTTCTTC. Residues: CASSVDGGGAGNEQFF.

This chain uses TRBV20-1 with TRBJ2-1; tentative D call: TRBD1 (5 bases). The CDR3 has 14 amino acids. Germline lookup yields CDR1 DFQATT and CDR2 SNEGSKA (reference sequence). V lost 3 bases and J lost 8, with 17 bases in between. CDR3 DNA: TGCAGTGCTAGGCCCCTTGGGGCTTCCCATGAGCAGTTCTTC. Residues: CSARPLGASHEQFF.

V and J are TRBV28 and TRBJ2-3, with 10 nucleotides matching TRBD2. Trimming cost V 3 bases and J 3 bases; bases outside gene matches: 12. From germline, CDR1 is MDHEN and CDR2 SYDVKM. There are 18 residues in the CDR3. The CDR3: CASSFPSGGALWTDTQYF. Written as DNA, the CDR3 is TGTGCCAGCAGTTTTCCTAGCGGGGGAGCTCTCTGGACAGATACGCAGTATTTT.

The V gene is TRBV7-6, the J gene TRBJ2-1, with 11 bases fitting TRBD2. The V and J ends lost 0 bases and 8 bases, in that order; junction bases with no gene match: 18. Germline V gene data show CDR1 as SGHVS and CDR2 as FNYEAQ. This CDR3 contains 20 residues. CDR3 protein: CASSLALGSGGADTNYEQFF. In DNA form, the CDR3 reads TGTGCCAGCAGCTTAGCGCTCGGTAGCGGGGGGGCCGACACCAACTATGAGCAGTTCTTC. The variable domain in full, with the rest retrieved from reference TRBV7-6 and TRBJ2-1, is GAGVSQSPRYKVTKRGQDVALRCDPISGHVSLYWYRQALGQGPEFLTYFNYEAQQDKSGLPNDRFSAERPEGSISTLTIQRTEQRDSAMYRCASSLALGSGGADTNYEQFFGPGTRLTVL.

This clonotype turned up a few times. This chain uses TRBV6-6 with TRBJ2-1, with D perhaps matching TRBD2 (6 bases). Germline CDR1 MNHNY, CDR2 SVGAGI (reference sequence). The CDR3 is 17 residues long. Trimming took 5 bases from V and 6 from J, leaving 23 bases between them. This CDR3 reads CASSEVVGGGLRNEQFF. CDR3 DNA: TGTGCCAGCAGTGAGGTAGTGGGGGGTGGGTTACGCAATGAGCAGTTCTTC.

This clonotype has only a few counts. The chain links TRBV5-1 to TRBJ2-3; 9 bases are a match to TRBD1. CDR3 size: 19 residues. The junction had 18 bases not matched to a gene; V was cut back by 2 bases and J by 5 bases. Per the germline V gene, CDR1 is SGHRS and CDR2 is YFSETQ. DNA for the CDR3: TGCGCCAGCAGCTTCCCAAAAGACGACGACAGGGGGACAAGAGATACGCAGTATTTT. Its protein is CASSFPKDDDRGTRDTQYF.

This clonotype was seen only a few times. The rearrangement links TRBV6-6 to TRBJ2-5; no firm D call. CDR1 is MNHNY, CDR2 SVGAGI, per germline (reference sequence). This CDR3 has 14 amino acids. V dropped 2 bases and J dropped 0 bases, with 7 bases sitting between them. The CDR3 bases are TGTGCCAGCAGTTACGCTGGATACCAAGAGACCCAGTACTTC. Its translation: CASSYAGYQETQYF.

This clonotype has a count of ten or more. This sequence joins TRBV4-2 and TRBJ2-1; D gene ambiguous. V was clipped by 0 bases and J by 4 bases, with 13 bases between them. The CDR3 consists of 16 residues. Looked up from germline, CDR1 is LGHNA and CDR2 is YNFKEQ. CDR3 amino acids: CASSQDGYQPYNEQFF. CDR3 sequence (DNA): TGTGCCAGCAGCCAAGATGGGTACCAACCGTACAATGAGCAGTTCTTC.

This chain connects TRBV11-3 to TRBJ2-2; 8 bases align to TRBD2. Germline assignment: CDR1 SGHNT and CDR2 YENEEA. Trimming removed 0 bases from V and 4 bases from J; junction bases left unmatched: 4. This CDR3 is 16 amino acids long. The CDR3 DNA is TGTGCCAGCAGCTTAGATAGCCTAGCGGGCACCGGGGAGCTGTTTTTT. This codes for CASSLDSLAGTGELFF.